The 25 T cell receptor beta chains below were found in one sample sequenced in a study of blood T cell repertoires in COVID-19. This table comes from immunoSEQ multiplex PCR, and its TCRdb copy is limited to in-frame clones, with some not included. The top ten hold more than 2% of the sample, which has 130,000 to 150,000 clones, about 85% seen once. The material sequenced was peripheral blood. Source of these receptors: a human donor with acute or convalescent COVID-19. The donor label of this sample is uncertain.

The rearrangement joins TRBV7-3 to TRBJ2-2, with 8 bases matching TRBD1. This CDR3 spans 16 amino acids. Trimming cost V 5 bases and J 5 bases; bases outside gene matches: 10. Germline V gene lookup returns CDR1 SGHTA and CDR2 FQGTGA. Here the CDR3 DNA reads TGTGCCAGCAGCAGTGGTCAGGGGGCCTCGACCGGGGAGCTGTTTTTT. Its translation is CASSSGQGASTGELFF.

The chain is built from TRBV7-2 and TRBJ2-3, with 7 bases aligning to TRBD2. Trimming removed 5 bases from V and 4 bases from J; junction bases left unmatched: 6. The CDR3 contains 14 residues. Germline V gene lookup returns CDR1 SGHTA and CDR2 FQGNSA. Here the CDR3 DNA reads TGTGCCAGCAGCCCAAACGGGGGGTCAGATACGCAGTATTTT. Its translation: CASSPNGGSDTQYF.

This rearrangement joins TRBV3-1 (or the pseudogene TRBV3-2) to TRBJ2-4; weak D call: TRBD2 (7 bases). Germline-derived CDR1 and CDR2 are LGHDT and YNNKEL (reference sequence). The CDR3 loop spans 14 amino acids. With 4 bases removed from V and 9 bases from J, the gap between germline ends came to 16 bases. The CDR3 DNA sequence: TGTGCCAGCAGCCTCTACGGGGGGCTTTCCATTCAGTACTTC. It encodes CASSLYGGLSIQYF.

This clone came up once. This chain's CDR3 is CASVPRDRVNQPQHF. CDR3 DNA: TGTGCCAGCGTCCCCCGGGACAGGGTAAATCAGCCCCAGCATTTT. V gene TRBV28 combines with J gene TRBJ1-5; 9 nucleotides agree with TRBD1. The CDR3 covers 15 residues. Germline V gene lookup returns CDR1 MDHEN and CDR2 SYDVKM. After removal of 8 bases from V and 4 bases from J, the junction contained 9 bases not matched to a gene.

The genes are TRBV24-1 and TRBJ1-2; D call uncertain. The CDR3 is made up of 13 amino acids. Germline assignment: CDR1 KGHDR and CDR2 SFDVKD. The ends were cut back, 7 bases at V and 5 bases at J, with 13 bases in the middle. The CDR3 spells CATSLADWYGYTF. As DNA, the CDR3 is TGTGCCACCAGCTTGGCAGATTGGTATGGCTACACCTTC.

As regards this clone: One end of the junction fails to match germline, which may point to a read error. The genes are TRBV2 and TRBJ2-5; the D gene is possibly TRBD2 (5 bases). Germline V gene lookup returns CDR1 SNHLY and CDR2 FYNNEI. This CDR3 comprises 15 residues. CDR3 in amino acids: CASSEMAGGQKTQYF. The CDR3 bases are TGTGCCAGCAGTGAAATGGCAGGAGGCCAAAAGACCCAGTACTTC.

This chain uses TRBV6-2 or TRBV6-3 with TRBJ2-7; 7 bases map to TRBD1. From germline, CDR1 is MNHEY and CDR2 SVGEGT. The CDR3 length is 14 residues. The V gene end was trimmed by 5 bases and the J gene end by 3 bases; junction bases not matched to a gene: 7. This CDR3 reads CASSRYGQDYEQYF. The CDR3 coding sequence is TGTGCCAGCAGTAGGTACGGACAGGACTACGAGCAGTACTTC.

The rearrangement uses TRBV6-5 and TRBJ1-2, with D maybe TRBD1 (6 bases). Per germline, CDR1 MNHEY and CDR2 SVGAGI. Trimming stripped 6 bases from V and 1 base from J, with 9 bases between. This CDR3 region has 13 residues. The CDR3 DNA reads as TGTGCCAGCAGCGAGGGGGATAACTATGGCTACACCTTC. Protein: CASSEGDNYGYTF.

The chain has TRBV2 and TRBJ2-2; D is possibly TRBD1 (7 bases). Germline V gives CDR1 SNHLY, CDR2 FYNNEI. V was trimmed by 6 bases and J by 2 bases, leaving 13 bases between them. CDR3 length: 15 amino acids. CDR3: CASSGQGGNTGELFF. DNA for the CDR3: TGTGCCAGCAGCGGCCAGGGGGGTAACACCGGGGAGCTGTTTTTT.

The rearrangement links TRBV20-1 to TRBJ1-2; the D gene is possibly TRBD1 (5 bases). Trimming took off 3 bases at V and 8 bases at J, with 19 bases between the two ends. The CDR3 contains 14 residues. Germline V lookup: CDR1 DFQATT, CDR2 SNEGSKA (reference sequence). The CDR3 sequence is CSASRAGLDGGYTF. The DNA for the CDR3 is TGCAGTGCTAGTCGGGCAGGGCTCGATGGAGGCTACACCTTC.

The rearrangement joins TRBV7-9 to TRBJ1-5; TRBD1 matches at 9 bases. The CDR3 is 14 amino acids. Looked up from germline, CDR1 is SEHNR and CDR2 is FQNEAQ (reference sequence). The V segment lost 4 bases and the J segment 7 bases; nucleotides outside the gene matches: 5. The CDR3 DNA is TGTGCCAGCAGCTCACAGGGGGCAGACCAGCCCCAGCATTTT. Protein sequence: CASSSQGADQPQHF. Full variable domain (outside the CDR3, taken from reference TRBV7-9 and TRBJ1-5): DTGVSQNPRHKITKRGQNVTFRCDPISEHNRLYWYRQTLGQGPEFLTYFQNEAQLEKSRLLSDRFSAERPKGSFSTLEIQRTEQGDSAMYLCASSSQGADQPQHFGDGTRLSIL.

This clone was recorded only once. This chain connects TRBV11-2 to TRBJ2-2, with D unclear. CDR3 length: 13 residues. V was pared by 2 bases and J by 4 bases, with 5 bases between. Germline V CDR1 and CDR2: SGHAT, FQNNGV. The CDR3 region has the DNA TGTGCCAGCAGCTTATACTTCACCGGGGAGCTGTTTTTT. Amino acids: CASSLYFTGELFF.

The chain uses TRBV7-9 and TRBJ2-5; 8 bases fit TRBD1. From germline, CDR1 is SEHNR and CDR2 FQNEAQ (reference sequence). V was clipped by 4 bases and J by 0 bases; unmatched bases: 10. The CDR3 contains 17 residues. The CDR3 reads CASSSIRDRSYQETQYF. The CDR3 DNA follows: TGTGCCAGCAGCTCAATTCGGGACAGGTCGTACCAAGAGACCCAGTACTTC.

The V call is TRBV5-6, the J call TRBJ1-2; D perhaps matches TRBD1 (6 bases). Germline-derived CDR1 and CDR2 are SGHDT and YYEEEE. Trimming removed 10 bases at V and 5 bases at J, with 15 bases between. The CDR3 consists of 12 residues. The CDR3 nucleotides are TGTGCCGGATCTCAGGGGAAGTATGGCTACACCTTC. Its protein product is CAGSQGKYGYTF.

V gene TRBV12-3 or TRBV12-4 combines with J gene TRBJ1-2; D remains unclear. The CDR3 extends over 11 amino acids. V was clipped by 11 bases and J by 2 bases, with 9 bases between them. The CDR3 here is CAVEANYGYTF. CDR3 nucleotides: TGTGCCGTTGAGGCAAACTATGGCTACACCTTC.

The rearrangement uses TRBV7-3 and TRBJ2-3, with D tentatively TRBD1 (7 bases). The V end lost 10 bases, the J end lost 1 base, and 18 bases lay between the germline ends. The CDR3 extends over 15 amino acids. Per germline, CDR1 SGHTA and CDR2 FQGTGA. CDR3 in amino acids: CATSRQGGGTDTQYF. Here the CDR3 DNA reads TGTGCCACTTCGCGACAGGGAGGAGGCACAGATACGCAGTATTTT.

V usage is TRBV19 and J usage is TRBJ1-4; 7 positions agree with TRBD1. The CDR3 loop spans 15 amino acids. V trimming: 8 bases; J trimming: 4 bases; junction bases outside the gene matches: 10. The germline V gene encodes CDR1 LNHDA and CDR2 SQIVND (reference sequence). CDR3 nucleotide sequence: TGTGCCAGTCTGGCAGGGGGGAATTATAATGAAAAACTGTTTTTT. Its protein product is CASLAGGNYNEKLFF. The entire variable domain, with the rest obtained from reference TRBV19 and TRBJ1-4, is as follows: DGGITQSPKYLFRKEGQNVTLSCEQNLNHDAMYWYRQDPGQGLRLIYYSQIVNDFQKGDIAEGYSVSREKKESFPLTVTSAQKNPTAFYLCASLAGGNYNEKLFFGSGTQLSVL.

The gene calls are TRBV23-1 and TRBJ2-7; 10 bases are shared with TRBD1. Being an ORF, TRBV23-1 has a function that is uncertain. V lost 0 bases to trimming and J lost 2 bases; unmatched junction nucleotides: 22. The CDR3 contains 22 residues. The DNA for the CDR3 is TGCGCCAGCAGTCAATCGAGGTCCCGACAGGGGGCTCTGCGGGATGGGGCCTACGAGCAGTACGTC. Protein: CASSQSRSRQGALRDGAYEQYV.

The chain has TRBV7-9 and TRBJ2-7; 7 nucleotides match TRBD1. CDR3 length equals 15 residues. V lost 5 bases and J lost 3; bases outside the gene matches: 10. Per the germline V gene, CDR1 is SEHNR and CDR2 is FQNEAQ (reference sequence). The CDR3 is CASSLFYGQDYEQYV. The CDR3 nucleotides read TGTGCCAGCAGCCTTTTTTACGGACAGGACTACGAGCAGTACGTC.

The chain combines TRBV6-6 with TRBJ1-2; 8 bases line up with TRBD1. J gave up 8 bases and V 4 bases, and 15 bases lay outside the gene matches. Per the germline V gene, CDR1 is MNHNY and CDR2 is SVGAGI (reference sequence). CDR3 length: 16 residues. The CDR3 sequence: CASSSGQESPVGGYTF. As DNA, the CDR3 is TGTGCCAGCAGTTCGGGACAGGAGTCCCCCGTAGGGGGCTACACCTTC.

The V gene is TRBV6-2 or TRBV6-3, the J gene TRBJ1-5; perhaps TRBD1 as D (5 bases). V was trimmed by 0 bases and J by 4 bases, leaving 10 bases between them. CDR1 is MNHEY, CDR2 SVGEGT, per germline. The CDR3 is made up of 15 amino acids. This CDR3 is CASSYSNQGNQPQHF. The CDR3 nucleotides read TGTGCCAGCAGTTACTCGAACCAGGGAAATCAGCCCCAGCATTTT.

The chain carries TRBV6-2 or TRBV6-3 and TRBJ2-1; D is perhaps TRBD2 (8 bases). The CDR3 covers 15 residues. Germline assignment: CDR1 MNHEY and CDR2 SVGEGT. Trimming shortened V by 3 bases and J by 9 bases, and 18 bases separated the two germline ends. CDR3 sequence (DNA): TGTGCCAGCAGTTATTATCGGGAGGGGGCTACTGAGCAGTTCTTC. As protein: CASSYYREGATEQFF.

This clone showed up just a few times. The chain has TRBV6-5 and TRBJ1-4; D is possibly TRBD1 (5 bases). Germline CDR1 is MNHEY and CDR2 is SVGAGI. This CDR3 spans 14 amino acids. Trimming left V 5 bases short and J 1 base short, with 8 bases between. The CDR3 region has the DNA TGTGCCAGCAGTCGACAGAGAACTAATGAAAAACTGTTTTTT. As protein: CASSRQRTNEKLFF.

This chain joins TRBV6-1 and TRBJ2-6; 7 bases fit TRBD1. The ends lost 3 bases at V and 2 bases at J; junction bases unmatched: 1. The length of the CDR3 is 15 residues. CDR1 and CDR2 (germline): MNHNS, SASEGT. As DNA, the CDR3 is TGTGCCAGCAGTGATACAGGGGCTGGGGCCAACGTCCTGACTTTC. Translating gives CASSDTGAGANVLTF.

CDR3 sequence reads: CASRRLQTGANVLTF. The DNA for the CDR3 is TGTGCCAGCAGGAGACTCCAGACTGGGGCCAACGTCCTGACTTTC. This chain links TRBV27 with TRBJ2-6; D unclear. Per the germline V gene, CDR1 is MNHEY and CDR2 is SMNVEV (reference sequence). Trimming took off 6 bases at V and 2 bases at J, with 11 bases between the two ends. CDR3 length: 15 residues. The variable domain in full, with the rest retrieved from reference TRBV27 and TRBJ2-6, is EAQVTQNPRYLITVTGKKLTVTCSQNMNHEYMSWYRQDPGLGLRQIYYSMNVEVTDKGDVPEGYKVSRKEKRNFPLILESPSPNQTSLYFCASRRLQTGANVLTFGAGSRLTVL.